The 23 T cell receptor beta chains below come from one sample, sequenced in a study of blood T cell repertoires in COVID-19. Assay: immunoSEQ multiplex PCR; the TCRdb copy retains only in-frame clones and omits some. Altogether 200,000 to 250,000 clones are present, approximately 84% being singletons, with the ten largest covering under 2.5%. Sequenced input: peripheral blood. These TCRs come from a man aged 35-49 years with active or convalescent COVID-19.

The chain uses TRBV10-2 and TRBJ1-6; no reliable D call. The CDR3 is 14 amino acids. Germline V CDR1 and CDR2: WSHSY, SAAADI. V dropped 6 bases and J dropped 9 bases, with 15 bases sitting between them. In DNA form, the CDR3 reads TGCGCCAGCAGCCCACCTAGGATGGGTTCACCCCTCCACTTT. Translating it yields CASSPPRMGSPLHF.

In DNA, the CDR3 is TGTGCCAGCAGTTACCCGGGGGGTGAGCAGTTCTTC. Protein: CASSYPGGEQFF. The rearrangement joins TRBV6-5 to TRBJ2-1; TRBD2 matches 7 bases. The CDR3 consists of 12 residues. From germline, CDR1 is MNHEY and CDR2 SVGAGI. V was clipped by 2 bases and J by 9 bases; unmatched bases: 1.

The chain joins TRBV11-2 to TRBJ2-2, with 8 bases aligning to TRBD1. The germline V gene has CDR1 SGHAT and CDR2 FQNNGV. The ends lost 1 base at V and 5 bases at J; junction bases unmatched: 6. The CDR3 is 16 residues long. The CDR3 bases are TGTGCCAGCAGCTTAGGGTCGACAGGGGAAACCGGGGAGCTGTTTTTT. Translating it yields CASSLGSTGETGELFF.

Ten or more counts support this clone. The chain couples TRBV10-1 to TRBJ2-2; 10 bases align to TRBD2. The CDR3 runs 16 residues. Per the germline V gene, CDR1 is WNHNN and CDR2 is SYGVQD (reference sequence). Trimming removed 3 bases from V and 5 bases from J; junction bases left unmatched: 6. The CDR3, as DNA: TGCGCCAGCAGTGATGGGGCTAGCGGGAGAACCGGGGAGCTGTTTTTT. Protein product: CASSDGASGRTGELFF.

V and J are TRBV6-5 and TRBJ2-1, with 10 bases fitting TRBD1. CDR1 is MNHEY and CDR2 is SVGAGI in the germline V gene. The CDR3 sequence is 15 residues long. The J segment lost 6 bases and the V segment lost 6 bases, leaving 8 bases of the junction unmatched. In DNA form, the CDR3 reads TGTGCCAGCAGCGCCGGGACAGGGGCTCGCAATGAGCAGTTCTTC. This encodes CASSAGTGARNEQFF.

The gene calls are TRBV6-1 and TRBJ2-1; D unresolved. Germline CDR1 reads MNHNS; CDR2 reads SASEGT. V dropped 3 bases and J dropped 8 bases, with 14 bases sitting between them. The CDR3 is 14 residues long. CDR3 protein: CASSDLQGAHEQFF. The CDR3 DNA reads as TGTGCCAGCAGTGATCTTCAAGGAGCCCATGAGCAGTTCTTC.

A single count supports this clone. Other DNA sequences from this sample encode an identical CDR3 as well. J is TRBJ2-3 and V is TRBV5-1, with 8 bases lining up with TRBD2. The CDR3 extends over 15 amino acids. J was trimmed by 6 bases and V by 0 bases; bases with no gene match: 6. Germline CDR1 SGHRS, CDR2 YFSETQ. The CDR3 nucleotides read TGCGCCAGCAGCTTGGGTCGGGGGGGCCTGGATACGCAGTATTTT. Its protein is CASSLGRGGLDTQYF.

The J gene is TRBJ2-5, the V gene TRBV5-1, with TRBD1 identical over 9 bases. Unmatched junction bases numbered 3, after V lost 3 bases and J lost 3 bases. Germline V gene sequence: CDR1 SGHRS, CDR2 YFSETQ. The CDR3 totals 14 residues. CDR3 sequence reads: CASSWDRVKETQYF. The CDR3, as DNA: TGCGCCAGCAGCTGGGACAGGGTGAAAGAGACCCAGTACTTC. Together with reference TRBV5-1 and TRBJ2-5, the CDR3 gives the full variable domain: KAGVTQTPRYLIKTRGQQVTLSCSPISGHRSVSWYQQTPGQGLQFLFEYFSETQRNKGNFPGRFSGRQFSNSRSEMNVSTLELGDSALYLCASSWDRVKETQYFGPGTRLLVL.

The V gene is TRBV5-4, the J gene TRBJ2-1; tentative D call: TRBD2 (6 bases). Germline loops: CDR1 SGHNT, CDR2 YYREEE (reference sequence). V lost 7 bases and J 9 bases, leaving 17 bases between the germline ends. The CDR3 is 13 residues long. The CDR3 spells CASGPHGGGEQFF. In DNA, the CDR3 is TGTGCCAGCGGCCCTCACGGGGGTGGTGAGCAGTTCTTC.

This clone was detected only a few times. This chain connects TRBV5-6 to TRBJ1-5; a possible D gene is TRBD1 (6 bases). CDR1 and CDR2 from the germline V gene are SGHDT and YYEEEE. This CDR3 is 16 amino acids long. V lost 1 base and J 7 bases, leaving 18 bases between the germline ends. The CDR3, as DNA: TGTGCCAGCAGCTTGCGCCTGTCCCCCACAGGGCAGCCCCAGCATTTT. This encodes CASSLRLSPTGQPQHF.

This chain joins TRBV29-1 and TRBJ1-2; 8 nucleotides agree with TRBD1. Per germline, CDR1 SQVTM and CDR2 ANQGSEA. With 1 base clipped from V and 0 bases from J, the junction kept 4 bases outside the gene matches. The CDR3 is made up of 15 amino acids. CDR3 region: CSVEGRTGTNYGYTF. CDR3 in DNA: TGCAGCGTTGAAGGGAGGACAGGGACTAACTATGGCTACACCTTC. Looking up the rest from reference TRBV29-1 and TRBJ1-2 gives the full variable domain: SAVISQKPSRDICQRGTSLTIQCQVDSQVTMMFWYRQQPGQSLTLIATANQGSEATYESGFVIDKFPISRPNLTFSTLTVSNMSPEDSSIYLCSVEGRTGTNYGYTFGSGTRLTVV.

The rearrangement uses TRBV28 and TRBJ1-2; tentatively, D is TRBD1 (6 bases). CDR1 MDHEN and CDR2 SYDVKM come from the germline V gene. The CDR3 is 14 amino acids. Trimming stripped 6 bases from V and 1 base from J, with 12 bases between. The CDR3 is CASRTAGVNYGYTF. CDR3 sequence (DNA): TGTGCCAGCAGAACCGCAGGGGTTAACTATGGCTACACCTTC.

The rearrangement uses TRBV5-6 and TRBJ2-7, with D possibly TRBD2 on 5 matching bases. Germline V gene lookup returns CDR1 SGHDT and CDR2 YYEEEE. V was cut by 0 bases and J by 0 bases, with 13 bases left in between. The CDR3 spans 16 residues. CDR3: CASSLDPAASSYEQYF. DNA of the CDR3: TGTGCCAGCAGCTTGGATCCAGCGGCGAGCTCCTACGAGCAGTACTTC.

Written as DNA, the CDR3 is TGTGCCAGCAGTTTATCCGACAGGGCCCTTGGGGGGGAGCTGTTTTTT. Amino acids: CASSLSDRALGGELFF. The rearrangement uses TRBV28 and TRBJ2-2; 7 bases match TRBD1. Germline CDR1 reads MDHEN; CDR2 reads SYDVKM. This CDR3 has 16 residues. The V and J ends lost 1 base and 8 bases, in that order; junction bases with no gene match: 10. Full variable domain (remainder filled in from reference TRBV28 and TRBJ2-2): DVKVTQSSRYLVKRTGEKVFLECVQDMDHENMFWYRQDPGLGLRLIYFSYDVKMKEKGDIPEGYSVSREKKERFSLILESASTNQTSMYLCASSLSDRALGGELFFGEGSRLTVL.

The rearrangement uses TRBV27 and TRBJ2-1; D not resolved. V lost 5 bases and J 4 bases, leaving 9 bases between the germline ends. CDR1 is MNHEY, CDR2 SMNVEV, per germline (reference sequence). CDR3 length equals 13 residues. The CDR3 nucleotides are TGTGCCAGCAGTCCCTCTAGATACAATGAGCAGTTCTTC. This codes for CASSPSRYNEQFF.

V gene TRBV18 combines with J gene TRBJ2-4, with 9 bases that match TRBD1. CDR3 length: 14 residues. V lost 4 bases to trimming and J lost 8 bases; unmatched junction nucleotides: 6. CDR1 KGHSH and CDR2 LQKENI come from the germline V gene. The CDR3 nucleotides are TGTGCCAGCTCACGGGAACAGGGGGCACACATTCAGTACTTC. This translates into CASSREQGAHIQYF. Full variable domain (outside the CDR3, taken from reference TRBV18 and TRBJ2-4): NAGVMQNPRHLVRRRGQEARLRCSPMKGHSHVYWYRQLPEEGLKFMVYLQKENIIDESGMPKERFSAEFPKEGPSILRIQQVVRGDSAAYFCASSREQGAHIQYFGAGTRLSVL.

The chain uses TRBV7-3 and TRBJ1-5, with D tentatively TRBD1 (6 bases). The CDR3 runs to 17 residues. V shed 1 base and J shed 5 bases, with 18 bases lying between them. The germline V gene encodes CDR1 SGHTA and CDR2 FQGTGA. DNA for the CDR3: TGTGCCAGCAGCTTAAAATTTAGGACAGCGAGCCATCAGCCCCAGCATTTT. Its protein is CASSLKFRTASHQPQHF.

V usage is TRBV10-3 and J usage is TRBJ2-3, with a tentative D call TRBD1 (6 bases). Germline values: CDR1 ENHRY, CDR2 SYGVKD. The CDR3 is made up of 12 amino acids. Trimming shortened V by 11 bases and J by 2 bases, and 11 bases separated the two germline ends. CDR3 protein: CAGRGNTDTQYF. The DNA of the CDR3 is TGTGCCGGAAGGGGGAACACAGATACGCAGTATTTT.

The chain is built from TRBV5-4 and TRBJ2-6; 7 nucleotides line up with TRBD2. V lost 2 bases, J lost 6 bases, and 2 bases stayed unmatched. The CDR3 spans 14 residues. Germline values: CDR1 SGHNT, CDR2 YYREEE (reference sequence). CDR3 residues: CASSLGLEANVLTF. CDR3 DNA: TGTGCCAGCAGCTTAGGACTAGAGGCCAACGTCCTGACTTTC.

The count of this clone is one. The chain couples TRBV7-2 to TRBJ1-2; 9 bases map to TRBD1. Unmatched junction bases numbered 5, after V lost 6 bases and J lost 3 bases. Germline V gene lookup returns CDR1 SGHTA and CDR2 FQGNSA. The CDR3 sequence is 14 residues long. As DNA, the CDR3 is TGTGCCAGCAGTCTACAGGGGGCGGACTATGGCTACACCTTC. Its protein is CASSLQGADYGYTF. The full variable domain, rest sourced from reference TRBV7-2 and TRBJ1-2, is GAGVSQSPSNKVTEKGKDVELRCDPISGHTALYWYRQSLGQGLEFLIYFQGNSAPDKSGLPSDRFSAERTGGSVSTLTIQRTQQEDSAVYLCASSLQGADYGYTFGSGTRLTVV.

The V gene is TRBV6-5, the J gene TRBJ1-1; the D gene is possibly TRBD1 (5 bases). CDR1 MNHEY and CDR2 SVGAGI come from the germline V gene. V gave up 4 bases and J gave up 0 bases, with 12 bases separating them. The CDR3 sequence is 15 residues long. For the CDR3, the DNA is TGTGCCAGCAGTTGGCGCCCCAGGGTGAACACTGAAGCTTTCTTT. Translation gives CASSWRPRVNTEAFF.

CDR3 bases: TGTGCCAGCAGCGGGACAGCGAACACTGAAGCTTTCTTT. It codes for CASSGTANTEAFF. The genes are TRBV11-2 and TRBJ1-1; 7 bases map to TRBD1. The germline CDR1 and CDR2 sequences are SGHAT and FQNNGV. This CDR3 spans 13 amino acids. The trim removed 5 bases at V and 1 base at J, leaving 1 base unmatched. Variable domain in full (rest from reference TRBV11-2 and TRBJ1-1): EAGVAQSPRYKIIEKRQSVAFWCNPISGHATLYWYQQILGQGPKLLIQFQNNGVVDDSQLPKDRFSAERLKGVDSTLKIQPAKLEDSAVYLCASSGTANTEAFFGQGTRLTVV.

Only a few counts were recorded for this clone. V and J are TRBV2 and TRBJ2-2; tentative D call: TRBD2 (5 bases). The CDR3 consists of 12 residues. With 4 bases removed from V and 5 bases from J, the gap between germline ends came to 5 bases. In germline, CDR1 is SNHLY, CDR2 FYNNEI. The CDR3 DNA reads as TGTGCCAGCAGTGGGGAGACCGGGGAGCTGTTTTTT. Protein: CASSGETGELFF.